This record concerns one T cell receptor (beta chain) sequence. What antigen it recognizes has not been identified. Base qualities are not provided; no much larger clone lies one nucleotide away. Other DNA sequences from this sample encode an identical CDR3 as well. The donors were healthy, HIV-negative adults with no recently reported acute infections or vaccinations. Only Caucasian adults living in Nashville, Tennessee, USA were represented among the donors. CD4+ T cells were enriched through magnetic negative selection, after which naive cells were positively selected on CD45RA and the remaining negative fraction served as the memory subset. Blood was obtained by leukapheresis, after which PBMCs were separated by Ficoll-Histopaque density gradient centrifugation and cryopreserved in liquid nitrogen vapor phase. Analytical flow cytometry was used to check the purity and quantity of each magnetically sorted T cell population. Genomic DNA was isolated from every sorted fraction and measured by UV absorbance on a Nanodrop 2000c.

Using the deep immunoSEQ assay, multiplex PCR amplified TCR CDR3 regions from genomic DNA. For each cell subset, the extracted genomic DNA was distributed evenly across all wells of several immunoSEQ 96-well plates, and each plate served as one replicate. Each replicate PCR for sorted subsets received about 200 ng genomic DNA, equal to about 30,000 T cell genomes. Purified libraries were measured with a Qubit 3.0 fluorometer, size-checked on a Bioanalyzer 2100, and measured again with the KAPA Library Quantification kit. A separate single-read 150-cycle Illumina NextSeq 550 flow cell was used to sequence each immunoSEQ 96-well plate. From the authors' description of their analysis: Because only junctional sequences without quality scores were contained in the immunoSEQ output, filtering matching that applied to full-length reads could not be performed. Sequences were annotated with PyIR, a Python wrapper for IgBLAST v1.9, using IMGT germline references to assign V/J genes and CDR3. Reads with weak V/J assignments (E-value above 1e-6), missing CDR3, stop codons, out-of-frame junctions, or ambiguous translated residues were removed. V3J clonotypes were defined by identical inferred V gene, J gene, and CDR3 amino acid sequence. Percentage overlap between repertoires was computed as shared unique clonotypes divided by the size of the smaller repertoire. Three approaches were used to assess repertoire richness: RTK rarefaction, the Chao1 estimator, and Recon v2.1 estimates of unobserved clonotypes. Generation probabilities were computed with OLGA for all TCRbeta clonotypes obtained by the gDNA method from four donors. This immuneACCESS table, as held by TCRdb, lists in-frame sequences with V and J called but not all clones. Of the missing ones, under half trace to an unresolved V gene in checked studies; the others have no known cause. That table gives V, J and clone size, and the DNA gave D and trimming. The sample table shows 2,100,000 or so clones, and 90% to 97% are seen once. The ten largest clones add up to around 0.13% of the sample.

From its cysteine to its phenylalanine, the CDR3 spans 14 amino acids. Only the CDR3 region is kept as DNA, spanning 42 bases read in frame from base 1. CDR1 is given as MRHNA and CDR2 as SNTAGT, both from the germline V gene. V loses 5 bases, J loses 0 bases, and the germline ends lie 9 bases apart. This entry comes from a study of shared clonotypes between healthy human individuals (dated by TCRdb to 2018 to 2021). For context, the study as a whole: Three men and two women, aged 18 to 49 years, made up the cohort. For each donor, three plates each were used for CD4 naive and CD4 memory, two plates were used for CD8 naive, and one plate was used for CD8 memory. To estimate repertoire size and how much clonotypes are shared between individuals, the study performed deep sequencing of blood TCR repertoires from roughly five healthy adults. Different laboratories and diverse techniques were used to prepare libraries and sequence TCR repertoires, to increase sequencing depth and limit assay-specific biases. Each donor's leukapheresis produced roughly between about 0.85 and 10 billion PBMCs. Results and caveats for the whole study, not just this receptor: The small number of donors limited the genetic and exposure-history diversity represented. Pairwise subsampling led to the expectation that sequencing depth would affect the degree of clonotype sharing among donors. Around 5% of naive CD4, around 4% of naive CD8, 2.3% of memory CD4, and about 0.4% of memory CD8 clonotypes were shared across a few donors. Estimated clonotype richness was generally larger for naive than for memory subsets. Rarefaction of sorted-subset datasets indicated incomplete sequencing despite the large sequencing depth. Higher generation probabilities were observed for clonotypes shared by all four sorted-subset donors than for non-shared clonotypes. Sampling was limited to blood, and TCR repertoires in tissue likely differ from TCR repertoires in blood.

The chain links TRBV6-4 with TRBJ2-3; the D gene is perhaps TRBD2, on 6 matching bases. The receptor was derived from a man aged 18 to 30 in good health. The specimen was naive CD4+ T cells sorted from blood. This sample's cell subset or site label indicates: CD45RA+ positively selected. The CDR3 reads as follows: CASSPLASTDTQYF. The nucleotide sequence is given as TGTGCCAGCAGTCCGCTAGCGAGCACAGATACGCAGTATTTT.